In its sample, the clone carrying this T cell receptor beta chain ranks as medium-sized (0.01 to 0.1%). Thyroid surgery had not been preceded by any treatment in any patient. The record originates from a study of metastatic and nonmetastatic thyroid tumors. Across the whole study: Across blood and tumor or nodule tissue, repertoires from malignant and benign thyroid patients were compared with one another.

Through MiXCR, TCRdb re-clonotyped the PCR reads. The sample records 6,600 or so clones, 25% to 40% being singletons. Germline CDR1 and CDR2: DFQATT and SNEGSKA (reference sequence). This CDR3 region has 14 residues. The V end was cut by 0 bases, the J end by 3 bases, with 12 bases between. Sequencing was carried out using tumor tissue. This receptor was taken from a female donor with papillary thyroid cancer or a benign thyroid nodule (not recorded which). Some clones in this sample may be carry-over from other donors' samples. V is TRBV20-1 and J is TRBJ2-7; D is perhaps TRBD2 (5 bases). The CDR3 DNA reads as TGCAGTGCTAGAGATAACCTAGAGGGCTACGAGCAGTACTTC. Protein product: CSARDNLEGYEQYF.